The 24 T cell receptor beta chains presented below share a single source sample, sequenced in a study of OX40 agonist ivuxolimab in advanced cancers. Here immunoSEQ multiplex PCR was the method, and the copy in TCRdb shows in-frame clones only, minus some. The sample contains about 73,000 clones, roughly 90% of which appear only once. Material: CD4+ or CD8+ T cells sorted from blood, obtained in a trial of the OX40 agonist ivuxolimab. The receptors shown here come from an adult with an advanced solid tumor such as melanoma, head and neck, liver or kidney cancer.

V usage is TRBV7-8 and J usage is TRBJ2-5; tentative D call: TRBD1 (5 bases). Germline V gives CDR1 SGHVS, CDR2 FQNEAQ. The CDR3 sequence is 16 residues long. Trimming stripped 6 bases from V and 4 bases from J, with 21 bases between. The CDR3 DNA is TGTGCCAGCAGTCCTAAAAGTGTCAGGGTAGGAGAGACCCAGTACTTC. This sequence encodes CASSPKSVRVGETQYF.

The V gene is TRBV21-1, the J gene TRBJ1-4; no check of the table's D call, TRBD1, against the DNA was made. TRBV21-1 is termed a pseudogene. The length of the CDR3 is 19 residues. The chain's CDR3 is CASSKVKGAKAEYNEKLFF. Here the CDR3 DNA reads TGTGCCAGCAGCAAAGTGAAGGGGGCAAAGGCCGAATATAATGAAAAACTGTTTTTT.

The gene calls are TRBV27 and TRBJ1-1; D possibly corresponds to TRBD1 (6 bases). Germline V gene data show CDR1 as MNHEY and CDR2 as SMNVEV (reference sequence). With 2 bases removed from V and 7 bases from J, the gap between germline ends came to 17 bases. The CDR3 length is 15 residues. The CDR3 sequence: CASSLTGQGRGEAFF. The CDR3 bases are TGTGCCAGCAGTTTAACAGGCCAGGGGCGAGGTGAAGCTTTCTTT.

This clone occurred once. The chain recombines TRBV19 with TRBJ1-4; D is uncertain. From germline, CDR1 is LNHDA and CDR2 SQIVND (reference sequence). The CDR3 totals 10 residues. The V end lost 7 bases, the J end lost 8 bases, and 5 bases lay between the germline ends. CDR3 nucleotide sequence: TGTGCCAGTATCGGGGAAAAACTGTTTTTT. Its protein product is CASIGEKLFF.

The V and J genes are TRBV6-5 and TRBJ2-7; 9 bases align to TRBD2. CDR1 and CDR2 from the germline V gene are MNHEY and SVGAGI. J gave up 7 bases and V 5 bases, and 9 bases lay outside the gene matches. CDR3 size: 14 residues. The CDR3 reads CASSHSGGDVEQYF. The CDR3 nucleotides read TGTGCCAGCAGTCATAGCGGGGGAGACGTGGAGCAGTACTTC.

The chain carries TRBV28 and TRBJ2-7, with 7 bases lining up with TRBD1. V was pared by 7 bases and J by 3 bases, with 18 bases of the junction left unmatched. The germline V gene encodes CDR1 MDHEN and CDR2 SYDVKM. The CDR3 loop spans 17 amino acids. Written as DNA, the CDR3 is TGTGCCAGCACCATCCGGGACAGCTCTTTAGAAATCTACGAGCAGTACTTC. Its translation: CASTIRDSSLEIYEQYF.

This clone was counted only a few times. This chain joins TRBV19 and TRBJ1-1, with D unclear. Germline V gives CDR1 LNHDA, CDR2 SQIVND (reference sequence). Trimming stripped 6 bases from V and 3 bases from J, with 5 bases between. This CDR3 has 11 residues. This CDR3 reads CASRLDTEAFF. CDR3 sequence (DNA): TGTGCCAGTAGGCTGGACACTGAAGCTTTCTTT.

The chain links TRBV6-1 to TRBJ2-1; weak D call: TRBD2 (6 bases). V was trimmed by 10 bases and J by 7 bases, leaving 11 bases between them. Germline assignment: CDR1 MNHNS and CDR2 SASEGT. This CDR3 region has 11 residues. DNA for the CDR3: TGTGCCACCCCTGGAGGGAATGAGCAGTTCTTC. It yields the protein CATPGGNEQFF.

This clone was seen many times. The rearrangement uses TRBV27 and TRBJ2-2; either TRBD1 or TRBD2 may fit D (5 bases each). The CDR3 totals 15 residues. Trimming left V 7 bases short and J 1 base short, with 13 bases between. CDR1 MNHEY and CDR2 SMNVEV come from the germline V gene (reference sequence). CDR3 DNA: TGTGCCAGCAACTCGGGACCCGTGAACACCGGGGAGCTGTTTTTT. Residues: CASNSGPVNTGELFF.

The chain combines TRBV5-5 with TRBJ1-1; D ambiguous. V dropped 0 bases and J dropped 1 base, with 4 bases sitting between them. Germline CDR1 is SGHKS and CDR2 is YYEKEE (reference sequence). The CDR3 runs to 13 residues. CDR3 in amino acids: CASSLGRNTEAFF. The CDR3 DNA sequence: TGTGCCAGCAGCTTGGGCAGGAACACTGAAGCTTTCTTT.

There are a few counts of this clone. This chain connects TRBV5-1 to TRBJ2-7; TRBD1 matches at 7 bases. The length of the CDR3 is 14 residues. V lost 2 bases and J lost 9; bases outside the gene matches: 11. The germline V gene encodes CDR1 SGHRS and CDR2 YFSETQ. CDR3 residues: CASSLTDVGTAQYF. Written as DNA, the CDR3 is TGCGCCAGCAGCTTAACCGACGTTGGGACAGCGCAGTACTTC.

This clone has only one observation. The chain is built from TRBV10-1 and TRBJ1-4; D possibly corresponds to TRBD1 (6 bases). From germline, CDR1 is WNHNN and CDR2 SYGVQD (reference sequence). V dropped 8 bases and J dropped 13 bases, with 32 bases sitting between them. The CDR3 contains 17 residues. Written as DNA, the CDR3 is TGCGCCAGCCCTCTAGTATCGGAAACAGGGAGGTTTGTACGACTGTTTTTT. Translation gives CASPLVSETGRFVRLFF.

The chain combines TRBV27 with TRBJ2-5, with unresolved D. The germline V and J ends were trimmed by 5 bases and 5 bases, with 15 bases remaining between them. The CDR3 is 14 amino acids. Germline V gene data show CDR1 as MNHEY and CDR2 as SMNVEV (reference sequence). The CDR3 loop reads CASSLITDLETQYF. The DNA of the CDR3 is TGTGCCAGCAGTCTTATTACAGATTTGGAGACCCAGTACTTC.

The rearrangement joins TRBV4-1 to TRBJ2-7, with 7 bases identical to TRBD1. Trimming cost V 2 bases and J 1 base; bases outside gene matches: 5. CDR3 length: 15 amino acids. CDR1 MGHRA and CDR2 YSYEKL come from the germline V gene. CDR3: CASSQTGVSSYEQYF. The DNA for the CDR3 is TGCGCCAGCAGCCAAACAGGGGTTAGTTCCTACGAGCAGTACTTC.

The chain employs TRBV5-1 and TRBJ2-5, with 13 bases identical to TRBD2. V lost 4 bases to trimming and J lost 5 bases; unmatched junction nucleotides: 5. This CDR3 comprises 15 residues. Germline loops: CDR1 SGHRS, CDR2 YFSETQ. The CDR3 is CASSVGLAGQETQYF. CDR3 bases: TGCGCCAGCAGCGTGGGACTAGCGGGGCAGGAGACCCAGTACTTC.

The chain links TRBV9 to TRBJ1-1; D is undetermined. V lost 3 bases to trimming and J lost 5 bases, with 8 bases between them. The CDR3 covers 12 residues. Looked up from germline, CDR1 is SGDLS and CDR2 is YYNGEE. This CDR3 is CASSGPRTEAFF. In DNA form, the CDR3 reads TGTGCCAGCAGCGGCCCTCGGACTGAAGCTTTCTTT.

This chain links TRBV19 with TRBJ2-2, with D uncertain. The CDR3 extends over 13 amino acids. V lost 8 bases and J 4 bases, leaving 11 bases between the germline ends. The germline gives CDR1 LNHDA, CDR2 SQIVND (reference sequence). CDR3: CASVGAITGELFF. CDR3 nucleotide sequence: TGTGCCAGTGTAGGAGCGATCACCGGGGAGCTGTTTTTT. The entire variable domain, with the rest obtained from reference TRBV19 and TRBJ2-2, is as follows: DGGITQSPKYLFRKEGQNVTLSCEQNLNHDAMYWYRQDPGQGLRLIYYSQIVNDFQKGDIAEGYSVSREKKESFPLTVTSAQKNPTAFYLCASVGAITGELFFGEGSRLTVL.

This CDR3 is CASSNTPDPIYEQYF. In DNA form, the CDR3 reads TGTGCCAGCAGTAACACCCCCGACCCGATCTACGAGCAGTACTTC. The gene calls are TRBV5-6 and TRBJ2-7; D call uncertain. Trimming took 5 bases from V and 3 from J, leaving 18 bases between them. The germline CDR1 and CDR2 sequences are SGHDT and YYEEEE. The CDR3 totals 15 residues. The full variable domain, in which reference TRBV5-6 and TRBJ2-7 provide the parts outside the CDR3, is DAGVTQSPTHLIKTRGQQVTLRCSPKSGHDTVSWYQQALGQGPQFIFQYYEEEERQRGNFPDRFSGHQFPNYSSELNVNALLLGDSALYLCASSNTPDPIYEQYFGPGTRLTVT.

This clone was seen only once. The CDR3 bases are TGTGCCAGCAGTTACCGGGACAGGGGGCGCGTCTATGGCTACACCTTC. Translation: CASSYRDRGRVYGYTF. The J gene is TRBJ1-2, the V gene TRBV6-5, with TRBD1 identical over 12 bases. The CDR3 totals 16 residues. V lost 2 bases and J lost 4; bases outside the gene matches: 5. Germline V gene lookup returns CDR1 MNHEY and CDR2 SVGAGI.

This clone appeared a single time. This chain joins TRBV19 and TRBJ2-3, with 7 bases aligning to TRBD2. This CDR3 has 18 amino acids. Per germline, CDR1 LNHDA and CDR2 SQIVND (reference sequence). V lost 0 bases, J lost 3 bases, and 12 bases stayed unmatched. CDR3 bases: TGTGCCAGTAGTATAGATCTATCCCCCCGGCGGGGGACAGATACGCAGTATTTT. Protein product: CASSIDLSPRRGTDTQYF.

The chain has TRBV2 and TRBJ2-7, with 10 nucleotides matching TRBD1. Per the germline V gene, CDR1 is SNHLY and CDR2 is FYNNEI. CDR3 length: 12 amino acids. V gave up 10 bases and J gave up 6 bases; unmatched junction bases: 6. CDR3 sequence reads: CATGQGIREQYF. In DNA, the CDR3 is TGTGCCACGGGACAGGGGATCCGCGAGCAGTACTTC. The whole variable domain, remainder taken from reference TRBV2 and TRBJ2-7, is EPEVTQTPSHQVTQMGQEVILRCVPISNHLYFYWYRQILGQKVEFLVSFYNNEISEKSEIFDDQFSVERPDGSNFTLKIRSTKLEDSAMYFCATGQGIREQYFGPGTRLTVT.

The rearrangement links TRBV18 to TRBJ1-1; 11 bases line up with TRBD1. The V and J ends lost 2 bases and 7 bases, in that order; junction bases with no gene match: 12. The germline CDR1 and CDR2 sequences are KGHSH and LQKENI. This CDR3 spans 17 amino acids. The CDR3 DNA follows: TGTGCCAGCTCACCAAGGCCTGTGGGGACAGGGGGTTATGAAGCTTTCTTT. Its translation: CASSPRPVGTGGYEAFF.

J is TRBJ1-1 and V is TRBV7-9; D not resolved. Germline CDR1 is SEHNR and CDR2 is FQNEAQ (reference sequence). Trimming stripped 11 bases from V and 0 bases from J, with 10 bases between. This CDR3 comprises 12 residues. CDR3 nucleotide sequence: TGTGCCTCGGATTGGTTGAACACTGAAGCTTTCTTT. This codes for CASDWLNTEAFF.

The rearrangement joins TRBV27 to TRBJ1-1; 8 positions agree with TRBD1. J was trimmed by 5 bases and V by 7 bases; bases with no gene match: 9. Per the germline V gene, CDR1 is MNHEY and CDR2 is SMNVEV (reference sequence). This CDR3 comprises 14 residues. The CDR3 DNA follows: TGTGCCAGCAACATAGGACAGGGAGGGACTGAAGCTTTCTTT. Encoded protein: CASNIGQGGTEAFF.